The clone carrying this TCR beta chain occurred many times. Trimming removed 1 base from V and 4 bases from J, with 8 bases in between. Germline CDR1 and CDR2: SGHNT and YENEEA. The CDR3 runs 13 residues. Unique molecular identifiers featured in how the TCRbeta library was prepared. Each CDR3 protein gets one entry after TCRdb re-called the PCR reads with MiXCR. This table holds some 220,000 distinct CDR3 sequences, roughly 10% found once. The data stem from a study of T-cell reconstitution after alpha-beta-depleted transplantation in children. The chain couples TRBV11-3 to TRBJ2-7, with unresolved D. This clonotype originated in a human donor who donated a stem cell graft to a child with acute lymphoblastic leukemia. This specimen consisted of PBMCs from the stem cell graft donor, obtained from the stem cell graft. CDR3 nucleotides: TGTGCCAGCAGCTTAGGTGGAGAATACGAGCAGTACTTC. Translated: CASSLGGEYEQYF.